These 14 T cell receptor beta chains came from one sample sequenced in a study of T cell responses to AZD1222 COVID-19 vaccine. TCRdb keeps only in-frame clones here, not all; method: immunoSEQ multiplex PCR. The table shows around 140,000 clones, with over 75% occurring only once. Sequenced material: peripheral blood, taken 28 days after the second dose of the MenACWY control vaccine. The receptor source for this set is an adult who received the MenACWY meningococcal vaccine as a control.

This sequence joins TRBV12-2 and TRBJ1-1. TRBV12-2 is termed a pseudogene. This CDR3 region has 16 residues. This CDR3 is CASRLARRGVNTEAFF. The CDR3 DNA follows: TGTGCAAGTCGCTTAGCGCGTAGGGGGGTGAACACTGAAGCTTTCTTT.

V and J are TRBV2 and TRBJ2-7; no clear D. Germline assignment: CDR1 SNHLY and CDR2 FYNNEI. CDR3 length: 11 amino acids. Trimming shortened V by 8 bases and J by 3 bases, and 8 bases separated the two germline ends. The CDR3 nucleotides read TGTGCCAGCGGTCCCAGCTACGAGCAGTACGTC. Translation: CASGPSYEQYV.

Here the CDR3 reads CSVEDIGVPWAFF. CDR3 nucleotide sequence: TGCAGCGTTGAAGATATTGGCGTCCCTTGGGCTTTCTTT. V is TRBV29-1 and J is TRBJ1-1; D gene uncertain. V lost 0 bases to trimming and J lost 11 bases, with 16 bases between them. Germline values: CDR1 SQVTM, CDR2 ANQGSEA. The CDR3 runs to 13 residues.

CDR3 DNA: TGCGCCAGCAGCTTAATGGGAGACACTGAAGCTTTCTTT. Its protein is CASSLMGDTEAFF. The rearrangement links TRBV5-1 to TRBJ1-1; no clear D gene. V was pared by 2 bases and J by 3 bases, with 8 bases between. Germline V lookup: CDR1 SGHRS, CDR2 YFSETQ. This CDR3 has 13 residues.

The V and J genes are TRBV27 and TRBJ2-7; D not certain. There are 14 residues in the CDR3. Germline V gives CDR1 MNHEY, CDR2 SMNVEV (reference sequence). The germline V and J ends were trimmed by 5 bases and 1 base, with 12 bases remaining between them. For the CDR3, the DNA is TGTGCCAGCAGTATATTTGGGGATTCCTACGAGCAGTACTTC. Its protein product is CASSIFGDSYEQYF.

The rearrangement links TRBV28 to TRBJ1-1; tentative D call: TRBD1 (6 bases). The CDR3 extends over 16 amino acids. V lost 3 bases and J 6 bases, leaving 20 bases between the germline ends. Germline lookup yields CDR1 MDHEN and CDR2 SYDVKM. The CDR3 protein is CASSFEIQGRSAEAFF. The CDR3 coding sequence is TGTGCCAGCAGTTTCGAGATCCAGGGGAGGAGTGCTGAAGCTTTCTTT.

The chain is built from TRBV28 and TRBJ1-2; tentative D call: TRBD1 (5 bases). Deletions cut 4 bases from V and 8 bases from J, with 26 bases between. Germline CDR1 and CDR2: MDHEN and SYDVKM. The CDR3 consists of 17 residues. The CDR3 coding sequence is TGTGCCAGCAGTTCGCCAAACAAGGACTGGTTCGGGGGAGGCTACACCTTC. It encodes CASSSPNKDWFGGGYTF.

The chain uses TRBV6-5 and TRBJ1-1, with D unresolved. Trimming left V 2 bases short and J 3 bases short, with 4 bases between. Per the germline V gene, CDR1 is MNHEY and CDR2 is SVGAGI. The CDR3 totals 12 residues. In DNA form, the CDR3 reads TGTGCCAGCAGTTACGGGGACACTGAAGCTTTCTTT. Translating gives CASSYGDTEAFF.

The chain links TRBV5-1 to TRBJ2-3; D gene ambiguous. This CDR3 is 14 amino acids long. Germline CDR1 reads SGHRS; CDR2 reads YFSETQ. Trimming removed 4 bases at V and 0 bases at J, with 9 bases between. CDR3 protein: CASSVQQSTDTQYF. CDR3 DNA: TGCGCCAGCAGCGTGCAACAGAGCACAGATACGCAGTATTTT.

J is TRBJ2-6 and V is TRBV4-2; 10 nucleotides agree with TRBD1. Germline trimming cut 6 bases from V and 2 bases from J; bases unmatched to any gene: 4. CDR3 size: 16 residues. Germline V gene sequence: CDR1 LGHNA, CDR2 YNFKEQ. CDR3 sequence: CASRIGTGAGANVLTF. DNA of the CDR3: TGTGCCAGCAGGATTGGGACAGGGGCTGGGGCCAACGTCCTGACTTTC.

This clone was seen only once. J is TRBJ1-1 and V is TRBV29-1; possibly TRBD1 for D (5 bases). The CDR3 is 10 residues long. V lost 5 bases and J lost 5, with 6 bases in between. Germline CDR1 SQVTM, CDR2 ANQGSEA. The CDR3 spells CSVWGTEAFF. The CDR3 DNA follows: TGCAGCGTTTGGGGGACTGAAGCTTTCTTT. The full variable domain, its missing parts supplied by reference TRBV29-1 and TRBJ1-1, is SAVISQKPSRDICQRGTSLTIQCQVDSQVTMMFWYRQQPGQSLTLIATANQGSEATYESGFVIDKFPISRPNLTFSTLTVSNMSPEDSSIYLCSVWGTEAFFGQGTRLTVV.

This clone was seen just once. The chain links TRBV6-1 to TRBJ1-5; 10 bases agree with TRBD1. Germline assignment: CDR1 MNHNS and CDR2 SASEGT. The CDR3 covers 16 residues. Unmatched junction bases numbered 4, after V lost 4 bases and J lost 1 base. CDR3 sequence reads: CASSGTGGWSNQPQHF. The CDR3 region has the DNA TGTGCCAGCAGTGGGACAGGGGGATGGAGCAATCAGCCCCAGCATTTT.

The CDR3 loop is CASSSYSGRASDEQFF. CDR3 sequence (DNA): TGTGCCAGCAGTTCCTACAGCGGGAGGGCCAGCGATGAGCAGTTCTTC. V and J are TRBV6-2 or TRBV6-3 and TRBJ2-1; 10 bases match TRBD2. Germline CDR1 and CDR2: MNHEY and SVGEGT. Trimming took 4 bases from V and 8 from J; bases not matched to a gene: 11. The CDR3 is 16 amino acids.

The CDR3 region is CASSLASGGDQPQHF. The CDR3 bases are TGCGCCAGCAGCTTGGCCAGCGGCGGGGATCAGCCCCAGCATTTT. J is TRBJ1-5 and V is TRBV5-1; D not certain. Germline V gene data show CDR1 as SGHRS and CDR2 as YFSETQ. The V end was cut by 0 bases, the J end by 5 bases, with 12 bases between. The CDR3 is made up of 15 amino acids.